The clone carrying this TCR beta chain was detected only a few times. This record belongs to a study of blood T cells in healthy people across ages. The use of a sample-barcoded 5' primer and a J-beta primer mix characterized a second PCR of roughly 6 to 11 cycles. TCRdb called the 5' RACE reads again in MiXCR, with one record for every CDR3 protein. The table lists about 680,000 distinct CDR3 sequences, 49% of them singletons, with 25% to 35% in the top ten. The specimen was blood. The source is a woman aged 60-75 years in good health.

CDR3 in DNA: TGTGCCAGCAGTTTAAGGACAGGGTGGGGCTACACCTTC. Its protein is CASSLRTGWGYTF. The chain uses TRBV27 and TRBJ1-2; 8 bases map to TRBD1. Trimming took 2 bases from V and 8 from J; bases not matched to a gene: 4. Germline V gene sequence: CDR1 MNHEY, CDR2 SMNVEV (reference sequence). The CDR3 runs to 13 residues.